The 29 T cell receptor beta chains given below trace back to one sample, sequenced in a study of PD-1 blockade in classical Hodgkin lymphoma. In every patient, relapse followed autologous stem cell transplantation, while exposure to brentuximab vedotin differed. Profiling relied on immunoSEQ multiplex PCR, and the TCRdb table lists in-frame clones only, not all of them. The sample lists approximately 100,000 clones, 85% to 90% occurring once. This sample comprised peripheral blood mononuclear cells (PBMCs), obtained before the second cycle of nivolumab. The receptors were sampled from a human donor with classical Hodgkin lymphoma.

The chain is built from TRBV7-9 and TRBJ1-2, with D tentatively TRBD1 (5 bases). Germline CDR1 reads SEHNR; CDR2 reads FQNEAQ (reference sequence). With 5 bases removed from V and 5 bases from J, the gap between germline ends came to 21 bases. The CDR3 length is 16 residues. As DNA, the CDR3 is TGTGCCAGCAGCCCCTCACGACAGCAGGGCGAATATGGCTACACCTTC. Translated, it gives CASSPSRQQGEYGYTF.

This rearrangement joins TRBV5-1 to TRBJ1-4; no clear D gene. The CDR3 length is 16 residues. Trimming took 0 bases from V and 7 from J, leaving 16 bases between them. Germline assignment: CDR1 SGHRS and CDR2 YFSETQ. DNA for the CDR3: TGCGCCAGCAGCTTGGGATTTTCGGGATGGGGTGAAAAACTGTTTTTT. It translates to CASSLGFSGWGEKLFF.

The chain carries TRBV9 and TRBJ2-5; TRBD1 or TRBD2 may be the D gene (6 bases each). Trimming pared 2 bases from V and 1 base from J, leaving 12 bases between. The CDR3 sequence is 15 residues long. The germline gives CDR1 SGDLS, CDR2 YYNGEE. CDR3 nucleotide sequence: TGTGCCAGCAGCGTTGGAGGGGGGACCCAAGAGACCCAGTACTTC. Its protein product is CASSVGGGTQETQYF. The full variable domain, its missing parts supplied by reference TRBV9 and TRBJ2-5, is DSGVTQTPKHLITATGQRVTLRCSPRSGDLSVYWYQQSLDQGLQFLIQYYNGEERAKGNILERFSAQQFPDLHSELNLSSLELGDSALYFCASSVGGGTQETQYFGPGTRLLVL.

V gene TRBV6-1 combines with J gene TRBJ2-5; D remains ambiguous. The closer fit of TRBJ2-7 to the DNA end suggests the J call may be wrong. The CDR3 length is 14 residues. Looked up from germline, CDR1 is MNHNS and CDR2 is SASEGT. The CDR3 reads CASSSLPHYYEQYF. The DNA of the CDR3 is TGTGCCAGCAGTTCGTTGCCCCACTACTACGAGCAGTACTTC.

The CDR3 loop is CASSPSPAEGAFLYGYTF. CDR3 DNA sequence: TGTGCCAGCAGCCCCTCCCCGGCGGAGGGGGCATTTCTATATGGCTACACCTTC. This rearrangement joins TRBV11-1 to TRBJ1-2; 7 nucleotides match TRBD1. The CDR3 is 18 residues long. Losses at the gene ends were 5 bases for V and 5 bases for J; bases not matched to a gene: 20. CDR1 is SGHAT and CDR2 is FQDESV in the germline V gene (reference sequence).

The CDR3 sequence: CSVDDRAGANVLTF. CDR3 nucleotides: TGCAGCGTTGACGACCGGGCTGGGGCCAACGTCCTGACTTTC. The rearrangement joins TRBV29-1 to TRBJ2-6; no clear D. This CDR3 comprises 14 residues. Trimming pared 3 bases from V and 2 bases from J, leaving 8 bases between. Per germline, CDR1 SQVTM and CDR2 ANQGSEA.

The chain employs TRBV7-8 and TRBJ2-1; the match to TRBD1 covers 7 bases. The CDR3 runs to 17 residues. Germline V lookup: CDR1 SGHVS, CDR2 FQNEAQ. The trim removed 1 base at V and 4 bases at J, leaving 10 bases unmatched. In nucleotides, the CDR3 is TGTGCCAGCAGCTTAGGTGAAGGTAGGACAGGATACAATGAGCAGTTCTTC. Its translation: CASSLGEGRTGYNEQFF.

CDR3 nucleotide sequence: TGTGCCAGCAGCAAATGGGGGGCGACAGGGAGGGGCCCCCCCTACGAGCAGTACTTC. Translated, it gives CASSKWGATGRGPPYEQYF. The chain employs TRBV21-1 and TRBJ2-7. TRBV21-1 is a listed pseudogene. The CDR3 spans 19 residues.

To note about this clone: An end of the junction differs from the germline gene, which may be a read error. This sequence joins TRBV27 and TRBJ2-5; no clear D. The CDR3 extends over 13 amino acids. The germline V gene encodes CDR1 MNHEY and CDR2 SMNVEV (reference sequence). CDR3 bases: TGTGCCAGCAGTTTAGGTTACCAGGAGACCCAGTACTTC. Its protein product is CASSLGYQETQYF.

In this sample, this clone turned up a few times. This sequence joins TRBV5-1 and TRBJ2-7; D is unclear. Trimming stripped 4 bases from V and 0 bases from J, with 2 bases between. Per the germline V gene, CDR1 is SGHRS and CDR2 is YFSETQ. CDR3 length: 11 amino acids. CDR3 in amino acids: CASSNSYEQYF. The CDR3 nucleotides read TGCGCCAGCAGCAACTCCTACGAGCAGTACTTC. Combining the CDR3 with reference TRBV5-1 and TRBJ2-7 gives the whole variable domain KAGVTQTPRYLIKTRGQQVTLSCSPISGHRSVSWYQQTPGQGLQFLFEYFSETQRNKGNFPGRFSGRQFSNSRSEMNVSTLELGDSALYLCASSNSYEQYFGPGTRLTVT.

V usage is TRBV7-2 and J usage is TRBJ1-1; D gene unclear. The ends were cut back, 1 base at V and 0 bases at J, with 12 bases in the middle. CDR1 and CDR2 (germline): SGHTA, FQGNSA. The CDR3 is 16 amino acids. The DNA of the CDR3 is TGTGCCAGCAGCTTAGATCTAGAGTTCATGAACACTGAAGCTTTCTTT. Protein: CASSLDLEFMNTEAFF.

The chain links TRBV12-5 to TRBJ1-3; 7 nucleotides agree with TRBD1. Germline V gene sequence: CDR1 LGHNT, CDR2 FRNRAP. The CDR3 has 15 amino acids. J gave up 2 bases and V 6 bases, and 7 bases lay outside the gene matches. CDR3 loop: CASGPDRAAGNTIYF. CDR3 in DNA: TGTGCTAGTGGGCCCGACAGGGCGGCTGGAAACACCATATATTTT.

Here the CDR3 DNA reads TGTGCCAGCAGCCTACGACAGGGCGTCCTTGGTGGCTACACCTTC. This gives the protein CASSLRQGVLGGYTF. This chain connects TRBV11-3 to TRBJ1-2, with 7 bases matching TRBD1. CDR1 is SGHNT, CDR2 YENEEA, per germline. The CDR3 covers 15 residues. The V and J ends lost 5 bases and 7 bases, in that order; junction bases with no gene match: 13.

The CDR3 sequence is CASTLNEAFF. The CDR3 coding sequence is TGTGCCAGCACCTTAAATGAAGCTTTCTTT. The rearrangement links TRBV28 to TRBJ1-1; D is undetermined. The CDR3 is 10 amino acids. V lost 7 bases to trimming and J lost 7 bases, with 7 bases between them. Germline V gene sequence: CDR1 MDHEN, CDR2 SYDVKM.

The count of this clone is one. This chain connects TRBV5-5 to TRBJ1-1; no firm D call. V shed 1 base and J shed 5 bases, with 6 bases lying between them. CDR3 length equals 12 residues. Germline CDR1 and CDR2: SGHKS and YYEKEE (reference sequence). The CDR3: CASSLWETEAFF. CDR3 nucleotides: TGTGCCAGCAGCTTGTGGGAGACTGAAGCTTTCTTT.

This chain connects TRBV6-5 to TRBJ1-1, with TRBD1 matching over 7 bases. The CDR3 has 12 amino acids. From germline, CDR1 is MNHEY and CDR2 SVGAGI. V was pared by 6 bases and J by 5 bases, with 3 bases of the junction left unmatched. The CDR3 DNA follows: TGTGCCAGCAGCGCGACAGGGACTGAAGCTTTCTTT. Its protein product is CASSATGTEAFF.

This CDR3 is CASSPQGSTDTQYF. For the CDR3, the DNA is TGTGCCAGCAGTCCACAGGGTAGCACAGATACGCAGTATTTT. This sequence joins TRBV27 and TRBJ2-3, with D possibly matching TRBD1 (6 bases). This CDR3 has 14 amino acids. The germline V gene has CDR1 MNHEY and CDR2 SMNVEV (reference sequence). V lost 5 bases to trimming and J lost 0 bases, with 9 bases between them.

This chain connects TRBV4-1 to TRBJ1-5, with TRBD1 matching over 8 bases. This CDR3 spans 15 amino acids. V was clipped by 2 bases and J by 4 bases; unmatched bases: 4. CDR1 and CDR2 from the germline V gene are MGHRA and YSYEKL. CDR3 in DNA: TGCGCCAGCAGCCAACAGGACAGGGCGAATCAGCCCCAGCATTTT. Residues: CASSQQDRANQPQHF.

J is TRBJ1-2 and V is TRBV30, with D tentatively TRBD1 (5 bases). V lost 2 bases and J lost 2, with 18 bases in between. Germline lookup yields CDR1 GTSNPN and CDR2 SVGIG (reference sequence). This CDR3 contains 16 residues. DNA for the CDR3: TGTGCCTGGAGTAAGGGGTTGGGCAGTCTGAACTATGGCTACACCTTC. Amino acid sequence: CAWSKGLGSLNYGYTF.

The rearrangement links TRBV5-6 to TRBJ2-7; 8 nucleotides agree with TRBD2. V was clipped by 3 bases and J by 0 bases; unmatched bases: 5. Germline CDR1 reads SGHDT; CDR2 reads YYEEEE. This CDR3 region has 15 residues. The CDR3 sequence is CASSSLAGSSYEQYF. DNA for the CDR3: TGTGCCAGCAGCTCCTTAGCGGGAAGCTCCTACGAGCAGTACTTC.

This sequence joins TRBV21-1 and TRBJ2-7. TRBV21-1 has pseudogene status. This CDR3 is built from 13 residues. The CDR3 nucleotides are TGTGCCAGCAGCGCCAAAGGGCCCTACGAGCAGTACTTC. Its protein product is CASSAKGPYEQYF.

The genes are TRBV12-2 and TRBJ1-5. TRBV12-2 is a recognized pseudogene. The CDR3 extends over 16 amino acids. CDR3 nucleotide sequence: TGTGCAAGTCGCTTAGCACAGAACGAGGGAGGGCAGCCCCAGCATTTT. Translated, it gives CASRLAQNEGGQPQHF.

For the CDR3, the DNA is TGTGCCAGCAGCAACAGGGGGGTGCAAGAGACCCAGTACTTC. Its translation is CASSNRGVQETQYF. The chain links TRBV7-2 to TRBJ2-5; 8 bases are shared with TRBD1. Germline V gene sequence: CDR1 SGHTA, CDR2 FQGNSA. CDR3 size: 14 residues. The junction had 4 bases not matched to a gene; V was cut back by 5 bases and J by 2 bases.

The genes are TRBV7-3 and TRBJ1-1, with TRBD1 as a possible D gene (5 bases). V lost 3 bases and J lost 7, with 15 bases in between. This CDR3 is built from 14 residues. The germline gives CDR1 SGHTA, CDR2 FQGTGA. Written as DNA, the CDR3 is TGTGCCAGCAGCTTGTTTGACGGCGGGGGTGAAGCTTTCTTT. It yields the protein CASSLFDGGGEAFF.

The rearrangement uses TRBV19 and TRBJ2-3; no definite D call. CDR3 length: 15 residues. Trimming removed 5 bases at V and 0 bases at J, with 12 bases between. Germline CDR1 LNHDA, CDR2 SQIVND (reference sequence). CDR3 region: CASSWTDSSTDTQYF. CDR3 sequence (DNA): TGTGCCAGTAGTTGGACCGATTCTAGCACAGATACGCAGTATTTT.

The chain carries TRBV7-6 and TRBJ2-3; D unresolved. Germline V gives CDR1 SGHVS, CDR2 FNYEAQ. This CDR3 is built from 14 residues. With 5 bases removed from V and 1 base from J, the gap between germline ends came to 10 bases. As DNA, the CDR3 is TGTGCCAGCAGCCTGTTGACCCGCACAGATACGCAGTATTTT. The encoded protein is CASSLLTRTDTQYF.

The chain joins TRBV25-1 to TRBJ2-2, with 7 bases aligning to TRBD2. Trimming removed 6 bases from V and 3 bases from J; junction bases left unmatched: 7. The CDR3 loop spans 15 amino acids. Germline CDR1 is MGHDK and CDR2 is SYGVNS. The CDR3, as DNA: TGTGCCAGCAGGGGGGGGAAATCTTACACCGGGGAGCTGTTTTTT. Translated, it gives CASRGGKSYTGELFF.

The chain combines TRBV7-9 with TRBJ1-2; D is ambiguous. Germline-derived CDR1 and CDR2 are SEHNR and FQNEAQ (reference sequence). Trimming removed 4 bases from V and 13 bases from J, with 7 bases in between. CDR3 size: 9 residues. This CDR3 is CASSSEPTF. In nucleotides, the CDR3 is TGTGCCAGCAGCTCCGAGCCCACCTTC.

This clone appeared a few times. This rearrangement joins TRBV5-6 to TRBJ1-1; unclear D gene. This CDR3 has 12 residues. Germline values: CDR1 SGHDT, CDR2 YYEEEE. Trimming cost V 0 bases and J 4 bases, with 4 bases left between them. The CDR3 nucleotides read TGTGCCAGCAGCTTGGAGGGCACTGAAGCTTTCTTT. Its translation is CASSLEGTEAFF.